This T cell receptor beta chain was sequenced during a study of T cells expressing NK-cell markers. Overall study: The TCR beta repertoires originated in sorted CD3+CD56+NKG2C+, CD3+CD56+NKG2C- and CD3+CD56-NKG2C+ T cells. One of eight sequenced donors was HCMV-seronegative; the other seven were seropositive. Study results and limitations: Of CD8+ T cells, about 1.0-8% belonged to dominant NKG2C+ clonotypes in 5 to 7 donors.

About this clonotype: Its antigen is undetermined.

UMIs were included in TCR beta cDNA generated by 5'RACE template switching. TCRdb reprocessed the 5' RACE reads and reports one entry per CDR3 protein, with no DNA. Its clone listing holds 450,000 to 600,000 distinct CDR3 sequences. This clonotype was sampled from a man between 18 and 29 years old in good health. The sample consisted of blood T cells: a sorted CD56 or NKG2C T cell subset, CD4+ or CD8+ T cells, or bulk PBMC T cells (not recorded which).

CDR3 in amino acids: CSARQGPRGEYEQYF. The chain uses TRBV20-1 and TRBJ2-7; TCRdb picks TRBD2, but there is no DNA to check that call. The CDR3 sequence is 15 residues long. Germline-derived CDR1 and CDR2 are DFQATT and SNEGSKA (reference sequence).